This T cell receptor beta chain was recovered during a study of beta chain features in type 1 diabetes. Study-level findings and limits: Patients with Type 1 diabetes showed moderately but significantly shorter TCRB CDR3s in all four CD4+ subsets.

This clone was detected a few times. What it binds is not known. The study reverse transcribed the entire isolated RNA, so it sequenced expressed TCRB transcripts. For naive, central memory and regulatory T cell samples, reads averaged about 3.7 million. The data were produced by immunoSEQ multiplex PCR, yet TCRdb's version contains in-frame clones alone and is incomplete. The sample has more than 95,000 clones; 25% to 35% are singletons. Germline CDR1 reads MDHEN; CDR2 reads SYDVKM. The V and J ends lost 4 bases and 5 bases respectively, with 9 bases between them. This CDR3 comprises 13 residues. The rearrangement uses TRBV28 and TRBJ2-1; no definite D call. The TCR sequence derives from a woman between 18 and 29 years old with type 1 diabetes. Sequenced sample: central memory CD4+ T cells from blood. In DNA, the CDR3 is TGTGCCAGCAGTTGGCTTCTCGACAATGAGCAGTTCTTC. Protein product: CASSWLLDNEQFF.